What follows describes a single T cell receptor (beta chain). Antigen specificity is unknown. The source of the sample is a study of OX40 agonist ivuxolimab in advanced cancers. Broader study findings: The study observed clonal expansion of CD4+ and CD8+ blood T cells by week 6 at 0.1 to 3.0 mg/kg.

Measured with immunoSEQ multiplex PCR; TCRdb has only the in-frame clones, and not every one. The sample lists about 59,000 clones; less than 85% were seen once. CDR3 length equals 14 residues. The V gene's germline CDR1 is SEHNR and CDR2 FQNEAQ (reference sequence). Trimming took 3 bases from V and 2 from J, leaving 11 bases between them. The sequenced sample was CD4+ or CD8+ T cells sorted from blood, obtained in a trial of the OX40 agonist ivuxolimab. The gene calls are TRBV7-9 and TRBJ2-7; D could derive from TRBD1 or TRBD2 (5 bases each). The origin of this receptor is an adult with an advanced solid tumor such as melanoma, head and neck, liver or kidney cancer. The CDR3 DNA sequence: TGTGCCAGCAGCTTTACTGGGGGTACCTACGAGCAGTACTTC. Translation gives CASSFTGGTYEQYF. Full variable domain (missing parts from reference TRBV7-9 and TRBJ2-7): DTGVSQNPRHKITKRGQNVTFRCDPISEHNRLYWYRQTLGQGPEFLTYFQNEAQLEKSRLLSDRFSAERPKGSFSTLEIQRTEQGDSAMYLCASSFTGGTYEQYFGPGTRLTVT.